This T cell receptor (beta chain) was observed in a study of T-cell reconstitution after alpha-beta-depleted transplantation in children. Trimming cost V 4 bases and J 0 bases, with 16 bases left between them. CDR1 is SGHRS, CDR2 YFSETQ, per germline. The CDR3 length is 16 residues. This sample's TCRbeta library carried unique molecular identifier barcodes. One entry per CDR3 protein results from TCRdb running MiXCR on the PCR reads. The table has 600,000 to 800,000 distinct CDR3 sequences, approximately 14% seen once. The sequence derives from a girl aged 2 to 9 with congenital amegakaryocytic thrombocytopenia, due to receive a stem cell transplant. Specimen: PBMCs, collected before TCRalphabeta/CD19-depleted stem cell transplant. The chain couples TRBV5-1 to TRBJ2-5; a possible D gene is TRBD1 (6 bases). The CDR3 here is CASSQPDRDNQETQYF. CDR3 DNA sequence: TGCGCCAGCAGCCAACCGGACCGGGACAACCAAGAGACCCAGTACTTC.